The 2 T cell receptor delta chains in this list originate from one sample, sequenced in a study of Vδ1+ human thymocytes (dated by TCRdb to the late 2010s). Sequenced on an Illumina MiSeq. RNA extraction was performed with the RNeasy mini kit, and reverse transcription was done with Superscript III. CDR3 amplicons were produced by multiplex PCR using pooled V-gene forward primers and a constant-region reverse primer with Illumina adaptor overhangs. TCRdb called clones from the public reads with CATT, and repeated DNA sequences were later combined into one row. This sample has 20,000 to 25,000 delta-chain clones in its table, and over 7% of those were observed once. The ten largest clones add up to approximately 1% of the sample. Their specific antigens are unknown. The investigation overall reported the following: The thymic TRG and TRD repertoires appeared highly polyclonal, with Gaussian CDR3 length distributions, in contrast to the oligoclonal repertoires of peripheral blood.

Sequencing was carried out using Vdelta1+ gamma-delta thymocytes from the thymus. The meaning of the sample's cell subset or site label: FACS-sorted CD3+ TCRalphabeta- TCRVdelta1+ TCRVdelta2- thymocytes. Receptors were obtained from a child in the first two years of life who had congenital heart surgery.

There are a few counts of this clone. V usage is TRDV1 and J usage is TRDJ1; 7 nucleotides line up with TRDD3. CDR3 length: 23 amino acids. V shed 1 base and J 0 bases; nucleotides not matched to a gene: 26. Germline assignment: CDR1 TSWWSYY and CDR2 QGS. CDR3 residues: CALGERTPGFPPWGAPYTDKLIF. The CDR3 nucleotides read TGTGCTCTTGGGGAACGAACTCCGGGGTTCCCCCCCTGGGGGGCCCCTTACACCGATAAACTCATCTTT.

The sample holds a few counts of this clone. This chain connects TRDV1 to TRDJ1; D remains ambiguous. Germline lookup yields CDR1 TSWWSYY and CDR2 QGS. CDR3 size: 14 residues. V was shortened by 3 bases and J by 5 bases, with 13 bases between the two germline ends. The CDR3 reads CALGDTFPSDKLIF. As DNA, the CDR3 is TGTGCTCTTGGGGACACTTTCCCCTCTGATAAACTCATCTTT.